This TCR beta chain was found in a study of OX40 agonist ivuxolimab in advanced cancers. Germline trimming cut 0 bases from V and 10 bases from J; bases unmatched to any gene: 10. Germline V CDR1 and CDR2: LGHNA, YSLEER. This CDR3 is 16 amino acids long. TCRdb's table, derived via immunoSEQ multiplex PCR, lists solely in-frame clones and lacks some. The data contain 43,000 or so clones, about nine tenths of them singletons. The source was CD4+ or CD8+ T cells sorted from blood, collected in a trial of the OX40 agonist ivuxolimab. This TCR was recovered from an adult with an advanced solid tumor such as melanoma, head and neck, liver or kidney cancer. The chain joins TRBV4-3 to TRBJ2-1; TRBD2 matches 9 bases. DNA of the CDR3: TGCGCCAGCAGCCAAGATCTGGGCGGGAGGGCCTTGGAGCAGTTCTTC. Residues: CASSQDLGGRALEQFF.